This T cell receptor (beta chain) emerged from a study of blood T cell repertoires in COVID-19. Trimming shortened V by 0 bases and J by 9 bases, and 10 bases separated the two germline ends. Germline CDR1 is SGHRS and CDR2 is YFSETQ. The CDR3 is 13 residues long. Source study methods: Amplified reference gene primers provided the basis for estimating nucleated cell counts. Here immunoSEQ multiplex PCR was the method, and the copy in TCRdb shows in-frame clones only, minus some. D and trimming were read from the DNA, whereas the V and J calls and clone size are those reported in that table. The repertoire has about 210,000 clones, roughly 90% of them found once; the top ten carry around 8.9%. For recovered donors of Cohort 3, there were two negative PCRs, clearance, or symptom resolution.

The chain combines TRBV5-1 with TRBJ1-3; D not resolved. The sequencing sample was made of PBMCs or T cells enriched from blood (not recorded which). This clonotype was obtained from a woman aged 18-29 years who had recovered from COVID-19. The CDR3 DNA is TGCGCCAGCAGCTTGGCCGGGGAATCCACCATATATTTT. Encoded protein: CASSLAGESTIYF.